The 14 T cell receptor beta chains reported below all come from one sample, sequenced in a study of HIV-infected patients and healthy controls. The repertoire came from unfractionated whole blood and reflected all unsorted peripheral T cells. cDNA was made from about 500 ng RNA using alpha and beta constant primers. Each of the alpha and beta chains got its own library through chain-specific third strand synthesis with indices. TCRdb independently ran MiXCR on the 5' RACE reads; one entry per CDR3 protein. The sample has about 6,000 distinct CDR3 sequences, roughly 10% seen once. The source was blood, collected before antiretroviral therapy. The receptors here all came from an adult with HIV infection.

This clonotype is medium-sized (0.01 to 0.1%) by share. The J gene is TRBJ1-3, the V gene TRBV20-1, with D perhaps TRBD1 (5 bases). The CDR3 runs 14 residues. Germline CDR1 and CDR2: DFQATT and SNEGSKA (reference sequence). Trimming pared 3 bases from V and 4 bases from J, leaving 13 bases between. The DNA for the CDR3 is TGCAGTGCTAGGTTGCAGGGAGAAGGAAACACCATATATTTT. The encoded protein is CSARLQGEGNTIYF.

This clonotype was found many times. This chain's CDR3 is CASSSYGADYGYTF. The CDR3, as DNA: TGTGCCAGCAGCTCATACGGGGCAGACTATGGCTACACCTTC. The gene calls are TRBV11-2 and TRBJ1-2; a weak D match, TRBD1 (5 bases). The CDR3 runs to 14 residues. Germline lookup yields CDR1 SGHAT and CDR2 FQNNGV. Trimming removed 4 bases at V and 3 bases at J, with 12 bases between.

This clonotype is medium-sized (0.01 to 0.1%). J is TRBJ2-3 and V is TRBV5-8; possible D gene TRBD1, 6 bases. Germline V CDR1 and CDR2: SGHTS, YDEGEE. Trimming took 4 bases from V and 0 from J, leaving 12 bases between them. This CDR3 has 15 residues. CDR3 sequence reads: CASSPQGASTDTQYF. CDR3 coding DNA: TGTGCCAGCAGCCCACAGGGAGCTAGCACAGATACGCAGTATTTT.

This clonotype ranks as medium-sized. V is TRBV6-5 and J is TRBJ1-1; the match to TRBD1 covers 7 bases. From germline, CDR1 is MNHEY and CDR2 SVGAGI. V lost 5 bases, J lost 4 bases, and 10 bases stayed unmatched. This CDR3 region has 15 residues. The CDR3 protein is CASSNRDSRGTEAFF. The CDR3 DNA is TGTGCCAGCAGTAACCGGGACAGTAGAGGCACTGAAGCTTTCTTT.

The chain combines TRBV2 with TRBJ1-5; a weak D match, TRBD1 (6 bases). V lost 7 bases and J 5 bases, leaving 18 bases between the germline ends. The V gene's germline CDR1 is SNHLY and CDR2 FYNNEI. The CDR3 is made up of 15 amino acids. As DNA, the CDR3 is TGTGCCAGCAATCCATACAGGGTTTCCGATCAGCCCCAGCATTTT. It specifies CASNPYRVSDQPQHF.

This clonotype is labeled as medium-sized. The V and J genes are TRBV29-1 and TRBJ2-1, with 10 bases fitting TRBD1. Per germline, CDR1 SQVTM and CDR2 ANQGSEA. Trimming at V came to 6 bases and at J to 9 bases, leaving 8 bases not matched to a gene. The CDR3 consists of 13 residues. CDR3 in amino acids: CSVMTGGYSEQFF. CDR3 sequence (DNA): TGCAGCGTGATGACAGGGGGCTATAGTGAGCAGTTCTTC.

By sample share, this clonotype is medium-sized. This chain joins TRBV6-6 and TRBJ1-2; D call uncertain. Deletions cut 2 bases from V and 0 bases from J, with 16 bases between. Germline V gene data show CDR1 as MNHNY and CDR2 as SVGAGI (reference sequence). The CDR3 extends over 17 amino acids. CDR3 amino acids: CASSYDGTELTNYGYTF. DNA of the CDR3: TGTGCCAGCAGTTACGATGGAACCGAGCTAACTAACTATGGCTACACCTTC.

By share, this clonotype ranks as medium-sized. The chain recombines TRBV7-9 with TRBJ1-2, with 7 nucleotides matching TRBD1. The CDR3 extends over 14 amino acids. Per germline, CDR1 SEHNR and CDR2 FQNEAQ (reference sequence). Trimming took 2 bases from V and 2 from J; bases not matched to a gene: 2. The chain's CDR3 is CASSLRDRNYGYTF. The CDR3 coding sequence is TGTGCCAGCAGCTTACGGGACAGAAACTATGGCTACACCTTC.

This clonotype is classed as medium-sized. J is TRBJ2-5 and V is TRBV6-5; possible D gene TRBD1, 6 bases. Germline CDR1 is MNHEY and CDR2 is SVGAGI. V lost 5 bases, J lost 1 base, and 11 bases lay in between. CDR3 length: 14 residues. CDR3 sequence: CASSQRTAQETQYF. The CDR3 DNA reads TGTGCCAGCAGTCAAAGGACAGCCCAAGAGACCCAGTACTTC.

Many counts were recorded for this clonotype. The chain is built from TRBV6-1 and TRBJ2-7; weak D call: TRBD1 (5 bases). Per germline, CDR1 MNHNS and CDR2 SASEGT. The V end was cut by 4 bases, the J end by 5 bases, with 12 bases between. There are 13 residues in the CDR3. CDR3 coding DNA: TGTGCCAGCAGTGCCGTACTCAGGGACGAGCAGTACTTC. Translating gives CASSAVLRDEQYF.

By share of the sample, this clonotype is medium-sized. The rearrangement uses TRBV11-3 and TRBJ2-2; TRBD1 aligns across 7 bases. The germline V gene has CDR1 SGHNT and CDR2 YENEEA. Trimming at V came to 6 bases and at J to 5 bases, leaving 0 bases not matched to a gene. The CDR3 consists of 12 residues. The CDR3 loop reads CASRQGTGELFF. As DNA, the CDR3 is TGTGCCAGCAGACAGGGGACCGGGGAGCTGTTTTTT. Combining the CDR3 with reference TRBV11-3 and TRBJ2-2 gives the whole variable domain EAGVVQSPRYKIIEKKQPVAFWCNPISGHNTLYWYLQNLGQGPELLIRYENEEAVDDSQLPKDRFSAERLKGVDSTLKIQPAELGDSAVYLCASRQGTGELFFGEGSRLTVL.

This clonotype was picked up many times. The CDR3 loop is CASSPNVGDAYEQYF. CDR3 nucleotide sequence: TGTGCCAGCTCACCCAATGTTGGGGACGCCTACGAGCAGTACTTC. The V call is TRBV18, the J call TRBJ2-7; perhaps D is TRBD1 or TRBD2 (5 bases each). The CDR3 is 15 amino acids. V was pared by 3 bases and J by 2 bases, with 14 bases between. Germline V CDR1 and CDR2: KGHSH, LQKENI.

This clonotype came up many times. The chain employs TRBV5-1 and TRBJ2-7; TRBD1 might be the D (5 bases). The CDR3 runs 15 residues. The ends were cut back, 4 bases at V and 2 bases at J, with 16 bases in the middle. Germline V gene data show CDR1 as SGHRS and CDR2 as YFSETQ. The chain's CDR3 is CASSTQADPTYEQYF. CDR3 nucleotide sequence: TGCGCCAGCAGCACACAGGCTGACCCCACCTACGAGCAGTACTTC.

Only a few counts were recorded for this clonotype. V is TRBV27 and J is TRBJ1-4; a weak D match, TRBD1 (5 bases). The CDR3 is made up of 15 amino acids. Germline V gives CDR1 MNHEY, CDR2 SMNVEV (reference sequence). Trimming took 5 bases from V and 0 from J, leaving 10 bases between them. The CDR3 nucleotides read TGTGCCAGCAGTCCGAGGGGTCCAACTAATGAAAAACTGTTTTTT. This translates into CASSPRGPTNEKLFF.